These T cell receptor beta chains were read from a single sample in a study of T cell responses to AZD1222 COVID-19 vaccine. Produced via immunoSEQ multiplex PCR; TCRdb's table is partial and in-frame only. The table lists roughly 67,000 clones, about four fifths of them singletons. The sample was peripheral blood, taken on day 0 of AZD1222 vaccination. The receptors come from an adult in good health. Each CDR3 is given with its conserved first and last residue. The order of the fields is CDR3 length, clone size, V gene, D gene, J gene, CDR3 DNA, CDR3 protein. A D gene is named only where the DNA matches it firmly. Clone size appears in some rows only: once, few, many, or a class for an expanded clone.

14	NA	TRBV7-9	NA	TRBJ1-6	TGTGCCAGCAGCCCCCGGGCAGATAATTCACCCCTCCACTTT	CASSPRADNSPLHF
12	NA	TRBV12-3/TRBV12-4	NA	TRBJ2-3	TGTGCCACCACCTCTAGCACAGATACGCAGTATTTT	CATTSSTDTQYF
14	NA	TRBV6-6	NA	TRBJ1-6	TGTGCCAGCAGCCTGGGACGGACTAATTCACCCCTCCACTTT	CASSLGRTNSPLHF
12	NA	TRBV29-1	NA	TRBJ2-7	TGCAGCGTTGAAGATGGGGTTAGGGAGCAGTACTTC	CSVEDGVREQYF
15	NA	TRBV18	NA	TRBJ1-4	TGTGCCAGCTCACCTGACAGAAACCAAAATGAAAAACTGTTTTTT	CASSPDRNQNEKLFF
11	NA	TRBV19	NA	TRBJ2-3	TGTGCCAGTAGTATAGGGGATACGCAGTATTTT	CASSIGDTQYF
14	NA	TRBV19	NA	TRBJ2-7	TGTGCCAGTAGTATAGGAGGGGGAAACTACGAGCAGTACTTC	CASSIGGGNYEQYF
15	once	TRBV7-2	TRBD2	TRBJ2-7	TGTGCCAGCAGCCTGGGACTAGCGGGGACCTACGAGCAGTACTTC	CASSLGLAGTYEQYF
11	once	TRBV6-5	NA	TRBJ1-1	TGTGCCAGCAGTTATTCCAGCGAAGCTTTCTTT	CASSYSSEAFF
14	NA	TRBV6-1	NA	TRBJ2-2	TGTGCCAGCAGTGAAAGAGAGTTCCTCGGGGAGCTGTTTTTT	CASSEREFLGELFF
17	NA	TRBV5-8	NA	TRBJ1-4	TGTGCCAGCAGCTTGGAGGCAGGGGCGACAACTAATGAAAAACTGTTTTTT	CASSLEAGATTNEKLFF
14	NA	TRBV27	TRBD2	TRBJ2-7	TGTGCCAGCAGTTTCGCGGGGGTCTCCTACGAGCAGTACTTC	CASSFAGVSYEQYF
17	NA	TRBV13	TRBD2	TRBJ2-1	TGTGCCAGCAGCTCCAGACTAGCGGGGGTCGTCTACAATGAGCAGTTCTTC	CASSSRLAGVVYNEQFF
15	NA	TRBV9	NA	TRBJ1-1	TGTGCCAGCAGCGGCTCCGGGACACAGAACACTGAAGCTTTCTTT	CASSGSGTQNTEAFF
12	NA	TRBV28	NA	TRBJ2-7	TGTGCCAGCAGTTCGTACTCCTACGAGCAGTACTTC	CASSSYSYEQYF
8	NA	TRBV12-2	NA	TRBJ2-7	TGTGCAAGTCGCTTGAGGTACTTC	CASRLRYF
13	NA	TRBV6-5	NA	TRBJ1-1	TGTGCCAGCAGACTCAGGGAGAACACTGAAGCTTTCTTT	CASRLRENTEAFF
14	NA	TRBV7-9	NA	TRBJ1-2	TGTGCCAGCAGCTTATCTGGGGGGAGTTATGGCTACACCTTC	CASSLSGGSYGYTF
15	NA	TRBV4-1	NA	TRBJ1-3	TGCGCCAGCAGCCAAGCAGGGTTCGCTGGAAACACCATATATTTT	CASSQAGFAGNTIYF
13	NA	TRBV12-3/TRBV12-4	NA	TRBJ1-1	TGTGCCAGCACCCCCTCGCGGGACACTGAAGCTTTCTTT	CASTPSRDTEAFF
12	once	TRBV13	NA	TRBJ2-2	TGTGCCAGCAGCATTAATAACGGGGAGCTGTTTTTT	CASSINNGELFF
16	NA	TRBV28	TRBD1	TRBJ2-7	TGTGCCAGCAGTTTCCCCGTAGGGGGCGAGTCCTACGAGCAGTACTTC	CASSFPVGGESYEQYF
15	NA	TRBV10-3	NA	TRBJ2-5	TGTGCCATGAGAAGCGGGGAAAGGGGGCAAGAGACCCAGTACTTC	CAMRSGERGQETQYF
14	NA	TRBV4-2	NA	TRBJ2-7	TGTGCCAGCAGCCAAACAGGGACCGGCTACGAGCAGTACTTC	CASSQTGTGYEQYF
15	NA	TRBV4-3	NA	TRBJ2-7	TGCGCCAGCAGCCAAGAGGTCCCCGGGGGTTACGAGCAGTACTTC	CASSQEVPGGYEQYF